These 6 T cell receptor beta chains were sequenced from one sample in a study of PD-L1 blockade in urothelial cancer. TCRdb keeps only in-frame clones here, not all; method: immunoSEQ multiplex PCR. This table holds tens of thousands of clones, 81% found once. Indicated time point: pretreatment peripheral blood. Sequences were derived from PBMCs, sampled around atezolizumab (anti-PD-L1) treatment. The receptor set was obtained from a man in his 70s with urothelial cancer.

J is TRBJ2-7 and V is TRBV19; a weak D match, TRBD1 (6 bases). The germline CDR1 and CDR2 sequences are LNHDA and SQIVND (reference sequence). Trimming took off 4 bases at V and 1 base at J, with 20 bases between the two ends. This CDR3 spans 17 amino acids. The CDR3 here is CASSTRTVQNPSYEQYF. The CDR3 DNA follows: TGTGCCAGTAGTACCCGGACAGTGCAAAACCCATCCTACGAGCAGTACTTC.

This clone was seen many times. The chain employs TRBV27 and TRBJ1-3, with D tentatively TRBD1 (6 bases). Trimming stripped 4 bases from V and 4 bases from J, with 14 bases between. The CDR3 covers 15 residues. The germline V gene has CDR1 MNHEY and CDR2 SMNVEV (reference sequence). The CDR3, as DNA: TGTGCCAGCAGTTCGAACAGGGACGTGGGAAACACCATATATTTT. The encoded protein is CASSSNRDVGNTIYF.

The chain recombines TRBV16 with TRBJ1-3; D call uncertain. V was pared by 4 bases and J by 2 bases, with 12 bases between. The CDR3 is made up of 15 amino acids. Germline V gives CDR1 KGHSY, CDR2 FQNENV. CDR3 residues: CASSPNRGPGNTIYF. The CDR3 DNA reads as TGTGCCAGCAGCCCAAATCGGGGTCCTGGAAACACCATATATTTT.

By its share, this clone is medium-sized. This chain links TRBV15 with TRBJ1-5; D call uncertain. Trimming removed 1 base at V and 2 bases at J, with 6 bases between. The length of the CDR3 is 14 residues. Germline assignment: CDR1 LNHNV and CDR2 YYDKDF (reference sequence). The DNA of the CDR3 is TGTGCCACCAGCAGAGTAGATGGCAATCAGCCCCAGCATTTT. It yields the protein CATSRVDGNQPQHF.

CDR3 bases: TGTGCCAGCAGCTTGGTAGCGGGAGCCACAGATACGCAGTATTTT. This gives the protein CASSLVAGATDTQYF. This rearrangement joins TRBV7-9 to TRBJ2-3; 9 bases match TRBD2. The CDR3 consists of 15 residues. Looked up from germline, CDR1 is SEHNR and CDR2 is FQNEAQ (reference sequence). The V and J ends lost 3 bases and 2 bases, in that order; junction bases with no gene match: 3.

The chain uses TRBV21-1 and TRBJ1-4. TRBV21-1 is a pseudogene. This CDR3 region has 18 residues. CDR3 bases: TGTGCCAGCAGCAAAGGAGAGGAGGCCAGCACTCTGAATGAAAAACTGTTTTTT. It codes for CASSKGEEASTLNEKLFF.